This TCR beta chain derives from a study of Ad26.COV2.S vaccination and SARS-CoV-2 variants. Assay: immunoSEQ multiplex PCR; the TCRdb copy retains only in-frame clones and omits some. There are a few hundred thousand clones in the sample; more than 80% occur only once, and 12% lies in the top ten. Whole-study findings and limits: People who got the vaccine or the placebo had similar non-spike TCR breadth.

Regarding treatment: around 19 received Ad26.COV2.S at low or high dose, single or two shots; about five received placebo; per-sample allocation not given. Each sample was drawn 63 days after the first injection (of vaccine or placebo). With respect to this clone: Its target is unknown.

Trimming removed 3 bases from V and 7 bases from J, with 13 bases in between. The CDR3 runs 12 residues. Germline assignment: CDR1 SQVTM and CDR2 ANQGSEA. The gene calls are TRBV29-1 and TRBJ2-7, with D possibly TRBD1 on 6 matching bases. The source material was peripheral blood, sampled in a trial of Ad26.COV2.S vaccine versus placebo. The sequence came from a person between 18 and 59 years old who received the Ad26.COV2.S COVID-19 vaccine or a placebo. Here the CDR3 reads CSVELLGGEQYF. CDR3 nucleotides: TGCAGCGTTGAGCTATTAGGGGGTGAGCAGTACTTC.